These T cell receptor beta chains were read from a single sample in a study of CD8+CD57+ T cells in acquired aplastic anemia. TCRdb ran MiXCR on the reads and lists one entry per CDR3 protein. Of 150,000 to 200,000 distinct CDR3 sequences listed, 45% to 60% are singletons. The specimen was sorted CD4+, CD8+, or CD8+CD57+ T cells (not recorded which) from PBMCs. The receptor set was obtained from a human donor with aplastic anemia. The CDR3 runs from the conserved cysteine through the conserved F or W. D genes are given only for firm matches. Clone size appears in some rows only: once, few, many, or a class for an expanded clone.

v_call	j_call	d_call	clone_size	cdr3_nt	cdr3_aa
TRBV19	TRBJ1-6	NA	many	TGTGCCAGTAGTATAGGGGGGGGGGGTGCCTCACCCCTCCACTTT	CASSIGGGGASPLHF
TRBV2	TRBJ1-5	NA	many	TGTGCCAGCAGTGAACAGGTGGCCAATCAGCCCCAGCATTTT	CASSEQVANQPQHF
TRBV20-1	TRBJ2-7	NA	many	TGCAGTGCTAGGGGGCCCCCAAAAGACCCCTACGAGCAGTACTTC	CSARGPPKDPYEQYF
TRBV19	TRBJ1-5	NA	many	TGTGCCAGTAGTGCTCAGAGTAGCAATCAGCCCCAGCATTTT	CASSAQSSNQPQHF
TRBV20-1	TRBJ1-2	TRBD1	few	TGCAGTGCTGTGACAGGGATGGATGGCTACACCTTC	CSAVTGMDGYTF
TRBV25-1	TRBJ1-2	NA	NA	TGTGCCAGCAGCAACCGGGGGCAATATGGCTACACCTTC	CASSNRGQYGYTF
TRBV27	TRBJ1-4	NA	few	TGTGCCAGCAGTTTTGGGACGCAAAAGAATGAAAAACTGTTTTTT	CASSFGTQKNEKLFF
TRBV7-3	TRBJ1-6	NA	few	TGTGCCAGCAGCTTAGGGGCTGATTCACCCCTCCACTTT	CASSLGADSPLHF
TRBV30	TRBJ2-2	NA	NA	TGTGCCTGGAGTGTTCGGCAGGACGGGGAGCTGTTTTTT	CAWSVRQDGELFF
TRBV7-8	TRBJ2-7	TRBD1	once	TGTGCCAGCAGCAGACAGGGGGCGGCGTACTTC	CASSRQGAAYF
TRBV27	TRBJ1-4	NA	NA	TGTGCCAGCAGTCCCGTCAGTAATGAAAAACTGTTTTTT	CASSPVSNEKLFF
TRBV5-6	TRBJ2-5	NA	many	TGTGCCAGCAGCTTGGCTCCCCAGGGACAAGAGACCCAGTACTTC	CASSLAPQGQETQYF
TRBV29-1	TRBJ2-3	TRBD1	NA	TGCAGCGTCGACCCGGGACAGGGGAGGACAGATACGCAGTATTTT	CSVDPGQGRTDTQYF
TRBV4-3	TRBJ2-7	NA	once	TGCGCCAGCAGCCAGGGACGAGGCTACGAGCCGTACTTC	CASSQGRGYEPYF
TRBV5-4	TRBJ2-5	NA	NA	TGTGCCAGCAGCTCTGACTGGGAGGCCCAGTACTTC	CASSSDWEAQYF
TRBV10-3	TRBJ1-2	NA	NA	TGTGCCATCAGTCAGGACAGTTCCTATGGCTACACCTTC	CAISQDSSYGYTF
TRBV7-2	TRBJ2-5	TRBD2	NA	TGTGCCAGCAGCCCGGGACTAGCGGGAGTGTCCCAGTACTTC	CASSPGLAGVSQYF
TRBV20-1	TRBJ2-7	TRBD1	few	TGCAGTGCTAGGGAACCGGGACAGGGAGGCCTCGAGCAGTACTTC	CSAREPGQGGLEQYF
TRBV10-3	TRBJ2-3	TRBD2	once	TGTGCCATCAGTGTAGGACTAGGCACAGATACGCAGTATTTT	CAISVGLGTDTQYF
TRBV14	TRBJ2-2	NA	many	TGTGCCAGCAGCCAAGCTTATGTCACCGGGGAGCTGTTTTTT	CASSQAYVTGELFF
TRBV9	TRBJ1-3	NA	NA	TGTGCCAGCAGCGTTTGGGGCTCTGGAGACACCATATATTTT	CASSVWGSGDTIYF
TRBV2	TRBJ2-2	TRBD2	many	TGTGCCAGCACGACGGGGGGGGAAGCGGGGGAGCTGTTTTTT	CASTTGGEAGELFF
TRBV2	TRBJ2-7	NA	once	TGTGCCAGCAGTAAACCCTGGGAAGGCGAGCAGTACTTC	CASSKPWEGEQYF
TRBV12-3/TRBV12-4	TRBJ1-2	NA	NA	TGTGCCAGCACCCTCGGGACGGGGTGTGGCTACACCTTC	CASTLGTGCGYTF
TRBV29-1	TRBJ2-3	NA	NA	TGCAGCGTCACAGATACGCAGTATTTT	CSVTDTQYF
TRBV14	TRBJ2-4	NA	many	TGTGCCAGCAGTTTCAGTGACTTAGCCAAAAACATTCAGTACTTC	CASSFSDLAKNIQYF
TRBV12-3/TRBV12-4	TRBJ1-1	NA	once	TGTGCCAGCAGTTTCCAGGGGTGGAACACTGAAGCTTTCTTT	CASSFQGWNTEAFF
TRBV9	TRBJ2-1	NA	NA	TGTGCCAGCAGCGTAGAGTTGGGGTACAATGAGCAGTTCTTC	CASSVELGYNEQFF
TRBV7-9	TRBJ2-3	NA	NA	TGTGCCAGCAGCGTTGAAACAGATACGCAGTATTTT	CASSVETDTQYF
TRBV24-1	TRBJ2-5	TRBD1	NA	TGTGCCACCAGTGAACCGACAGGGTTGGGAGAGACCCAGTACTTC	CATSEPTGLGETQYF
TRBV20-1	TRBJ2-5	NA	NA	TGCAGTGCTAGAGGCCTAGCAGAGCAAGAGACCCAGTACTTC	CSARGLAEQETQYF
TRBV9	TRBJ2-1	NA	few	TGTGCCAGCAGCGTAGGCGACAATGAGCAGTTCTTC	CASSVGDNEQFF
TRBV20-1	TRBJ2-3	NA	NA	TGCAGTGCTAGAGAGGCAGATACGCAGTATTTT	CSAREADTQYF